This is a list of T cell receptor beta chains from one sample in a study of shared T cell receptors in the human thymus. Using immunoSEQ multiplex PCR, the repertoire was profiled, and TCRdb retains in-frame clones only, with some absent. The sample comprises hundreds of thousands of clones, just under 95% of which are singletons, and roughly 0.02% rests with the top ten. The sequencing input was thymocytes. All receptors come from a human donor. Both conserved end residues are part of each CDR3. A D gene is named only where the DNA matches it firmly. The size entry is marked missing in some rows and otherwise reads once, few, many or a size class.

TRBV28	TRBJ2-7	.	TRBD2	TGTGCCAGCAGTTTGAAGCGGGGGAGCTCCTACGAGCAGTACTTC	CASSLKRGSSYEQYF
TRBV13	TRBJ1-1	.	TRBD1	TGTGCCAGCAGCTTACAGGGGGTGGGCACTGAAGCTTTCTTT	CASSLQGVGTEAFF
TRBV9	TRBJ1-2	.	.	TGTGCCAGCAGCGTAGCAATGGACGGACCTAACTATGGCTACACCTTC	CASSVAMDGPNYGYTF
TRBV28	TRBJ2-7	.	.	TGTGCCAGCATTCAAACAGGGTTCCCAATCGAGCAGTACTTC	CASIQTGFPIEQYF
TRBV5-4	TRBJ1-5	.	.	TGTGCCAGCAGCTTGGGGACGGGCAATCAGCCCCAGCATTTT	CASSLGTGNQPQHF
TRBV20-1	TRBJ2-3	.	.	TGCAGTGCTAGCGACTTTGGTACGCAGTATTTT	CSASDFGTQYF
TRBV9	TRBJ2-3	.	TRBD2	TGTGCCAGCAGCGTAGATACTAGCGAACCGCGAGATACGCAGTATTTT	CASSVDTSEPRDTQYF
TRBV10-1	TRBJ2-1	.	.	TGCGCCAGCAGTGAAAGGCCATACAATGAGCAGTTCTTC	CASSERPYNEQFF
TRBV7-2	TRBJ1-4	.	.	TGTGCCAGCAGCTTAGCCCCCCCGGGGGTCATGGATGAAAAACTGTTTTTT	CASSLAPPGVMDEKLFF
TRBV10-1	TRBJ2-1	.	TRBD1	TGCGCCAGCAGCCCCGGGGGGGTCGGACAGGGGGCCTACAATGAGCAGTTCTTC	CASSPGGVGQGAYNEQFF
TRBV18	TRBJ2-5	.	TRBD2	TGTGCCAGCTCACCAGGACTAGCGGGAGTACGGGAGACCCAGTACTTC	CASSPGLAGVRETQYF
TRBV29-1	TRBJ2-1	.	TRBD2	TGCAGCGTGCCAAGGGGACGGGAGGGCCCCGCTGAGCAGTTCTTC	CSVPRGREGPAEQFF
TRBV10-3	TRBJ2-7	.	TRBD2	TGTGCCATCAGGAATCGGGAGGGAAACTACGAGCAGTACTTC	CAIRNREGNYEQYF
TRBV5-1	TRBJ2-3	.	.	TGCGCCAGCAGCTTGGGTTGGGGTGCCCCAGATACGCAGTATTTT	CASSLGWGAPDTQYF
TRBV6-1	TRBJ1-2	.	.	TGTGCCGGGGTTGGGGAATATGGCGGCTACACCTTC	CAGVGEYGGYTF
TRBV13	TRBJ2-1	.	.	TGTGCCAGCAGCTCCCGGGTCGGGGTAGCGTCCCCTCGATCCTACAATGAGCAGTTCTTC	CASSSRVGVASPRSYNEQFF
TRBV7-6	TRBJ2-4	.	.	TGTGCCAGCAGCTTAGCGGGAGATAGGAACATTCAGTACTTC	CASSLAGDRNIQYF
TRBV14	TRBJ2-5	.	TRBD2	TGTGCCAGCAGCCAGATGGGGACTAGCGAATTCCAAGAGACCCAGTACTTC	CASSQMGTSEFQETQYF
TRBV11-2	TRBJ2-1	.	.	TGTGCCAGCTTCGGAGGGGGGCTATTCTCCTACAATGAGCAGTTCTTC	CASFGGGLFSYNEQFF
TRBV4-2	TRBJ2-7	.	.	TGTGCCAGCAGCTATAACCCTCACGGTGAGCAGTACTTC	CASSYNPHGEQYF
TRBV5-8	TRBJ2-1	.	TRBD2	TGTGCCAGCAGCCCTAGACTAGCAAGTGAGCAGTTCTTC	CASSPRLASEQFF
TRBV27	TRBJ2-7	.	TRBD1	TGTGCCGCGTCCGGGACAGGGACCTACGAGCAGTACTTC	CAASGTGTYEQYF
TRBV28	TRBJ1-1	.	.	TGTGCCAGCAGTTTAGCGGGGACGGGTACTGAAGCTTTCTTT	CASSLAGTGTEAFF
TRBV7-9	TRBJ2-2	.	.	TGTGCCACCATAAGGGGCAGAGACACCGGGGAGCTGTTTTTT	CATIRGRDTGELFF
TRBV27	TRBJ1-4	.	.	TGTGCCAGCAGTTCGGGGGGAGCTAATGAAAAACTGTTTTTT	CASSSGGANEKLFF
TRBV28	TRBJ2-5	.	TRBD1	TGTGCCAGCCAGTGGGACAGGCAAGAGACCCAGTACTTC	CASQWDRQETQYF
TRBV7-9	TRBJ2-2	.	TRBD2	TGTGCCAGCAGCTTAAAAGGACTAGCGGGAGACACCGGGGAGCTGTTTTTT	CASSLKGLAGDTGELFF
TRBV14	TRBJ2-5	.	.	TGTGCCAGCAGCCAAGACCCCCAGCGGGAGTACTTC	CASSQDPQREYF
TRBV11-1	TRBJ2-1	.	TRBD1	TGTGCCAGCAGCTTCGGTAAGGACAGGGGTGCCACCTACAATGAGCAGTTCTTC	CASSFGKDRGATYNEQFF
TRBV7-6	TRBJ1-2	.	TRBD1	TGTGCCAGCAGCTTAGATCTGACAGGGACTAACTATGGCTACACCTTC	CASSLDLTGTNYGYTF
TRBV27	TRBJ1-2	.	TRBD1	TGTGCCAGCAGTCCCTGGGACAGGGACCGTCGTCTTCATCCATACACCTTC	CASSPWDRDRRLHPYTF
TRBV10-3	TRBJ1-1	.	TRBD1	TGTGCCATCAGCCCCCGGGACAGGGGAGTAAACACTGAAGCTTTCTTT	CAISPRDRGVNTEAFF
TRBV12-5	TRBJ2-3	.	.	TGTGCTAGTGGTTTGGGTCTGAGCACAGATACGCAGTATTTT	CASGLGLSTDTQYF
TRBV27	TRBJ2-2	.	TRBD2	TGTGCCAGCAAGGGGACTAGCGTCAACACCGGGGAGCTGTTTTTT	CASKGTSVNTGELFF
TRBV7-2	TRBJ2-5	.	.	TGTGCCAGCAGCTTAGCGCTTGGGGGCAAGGAGACCCAGTACTTC	CASSLALGGKETQYF
TRBV7-9	TRBJ1-3	.	.	TGTGCCAGCAGCAAGACTAACTCTGGAAACACCATATATTTT	CASSKTNSGNTIYF
TRBV7-2	TRBJ2-1	.	TRBD2	TGTGCCAGCAGCATCCAGCGGGAGGGCTACAATGAGCAGTTCTTC	CASSIQREGYNEQFF
TRBV9	TRBJ2-6	.	.	TGTGCCAGCAGCATTAGATTCTCTGGGGCCAACGTCCTGACTTTC	CASSIRFSGANVLTF
TRBV19	TRBJ2-2	.	.	TGTGCCAGTTCCAACCTGACGACAGGCGGCACCGGGGAGCTGTTTTTT	CASSNLTTGGTGELFF
TRBV4-1	TRBJ2-3	.	TRBD2	TGCGCCAGCAGTCTAGAGCGGGAGGGCCGGAGGGGCCCGGGTGATACGCAGTATTTT	CASSLEREGRRGPGDTQYF
TRBV27	TRBJ2-7	.	TRBD1	TGTGCCAGCAGTCCTGACGGGACAGGCCTCTACGAGCAGTACTTC	CASSPDGTGLYEQYF
TRBV5-6	TRBJ1-1	.	.	TGTGCCAGCAGCTTGGGAAAGCCCTGTATGAACACTGAAGCTTTCTTT	CASSLGKPCMNTEAFF
TRBV7-3	TRBJ2-3	.	.	TGTGCCAGCAGCTTACTCGGACCCCTAGGTACAGATACGCAGTATTTT	CASSLLGPLGTDTQYF
TRBV7-2	TRBJ1-1	once	.	TGTGCCAGCAAGGGGCCACAGAGCAACACTGAAGCTTTCTTT	CASKGPQSNTEAFF
TRBV4-3	TRBJ2-5	.	TRBD2	TGCGCCAGCAGCCATGGGTTAGCGGGAGTCCCGAGGGAGACCCAGTACTTC	CASSHGLAGVPRETQYF